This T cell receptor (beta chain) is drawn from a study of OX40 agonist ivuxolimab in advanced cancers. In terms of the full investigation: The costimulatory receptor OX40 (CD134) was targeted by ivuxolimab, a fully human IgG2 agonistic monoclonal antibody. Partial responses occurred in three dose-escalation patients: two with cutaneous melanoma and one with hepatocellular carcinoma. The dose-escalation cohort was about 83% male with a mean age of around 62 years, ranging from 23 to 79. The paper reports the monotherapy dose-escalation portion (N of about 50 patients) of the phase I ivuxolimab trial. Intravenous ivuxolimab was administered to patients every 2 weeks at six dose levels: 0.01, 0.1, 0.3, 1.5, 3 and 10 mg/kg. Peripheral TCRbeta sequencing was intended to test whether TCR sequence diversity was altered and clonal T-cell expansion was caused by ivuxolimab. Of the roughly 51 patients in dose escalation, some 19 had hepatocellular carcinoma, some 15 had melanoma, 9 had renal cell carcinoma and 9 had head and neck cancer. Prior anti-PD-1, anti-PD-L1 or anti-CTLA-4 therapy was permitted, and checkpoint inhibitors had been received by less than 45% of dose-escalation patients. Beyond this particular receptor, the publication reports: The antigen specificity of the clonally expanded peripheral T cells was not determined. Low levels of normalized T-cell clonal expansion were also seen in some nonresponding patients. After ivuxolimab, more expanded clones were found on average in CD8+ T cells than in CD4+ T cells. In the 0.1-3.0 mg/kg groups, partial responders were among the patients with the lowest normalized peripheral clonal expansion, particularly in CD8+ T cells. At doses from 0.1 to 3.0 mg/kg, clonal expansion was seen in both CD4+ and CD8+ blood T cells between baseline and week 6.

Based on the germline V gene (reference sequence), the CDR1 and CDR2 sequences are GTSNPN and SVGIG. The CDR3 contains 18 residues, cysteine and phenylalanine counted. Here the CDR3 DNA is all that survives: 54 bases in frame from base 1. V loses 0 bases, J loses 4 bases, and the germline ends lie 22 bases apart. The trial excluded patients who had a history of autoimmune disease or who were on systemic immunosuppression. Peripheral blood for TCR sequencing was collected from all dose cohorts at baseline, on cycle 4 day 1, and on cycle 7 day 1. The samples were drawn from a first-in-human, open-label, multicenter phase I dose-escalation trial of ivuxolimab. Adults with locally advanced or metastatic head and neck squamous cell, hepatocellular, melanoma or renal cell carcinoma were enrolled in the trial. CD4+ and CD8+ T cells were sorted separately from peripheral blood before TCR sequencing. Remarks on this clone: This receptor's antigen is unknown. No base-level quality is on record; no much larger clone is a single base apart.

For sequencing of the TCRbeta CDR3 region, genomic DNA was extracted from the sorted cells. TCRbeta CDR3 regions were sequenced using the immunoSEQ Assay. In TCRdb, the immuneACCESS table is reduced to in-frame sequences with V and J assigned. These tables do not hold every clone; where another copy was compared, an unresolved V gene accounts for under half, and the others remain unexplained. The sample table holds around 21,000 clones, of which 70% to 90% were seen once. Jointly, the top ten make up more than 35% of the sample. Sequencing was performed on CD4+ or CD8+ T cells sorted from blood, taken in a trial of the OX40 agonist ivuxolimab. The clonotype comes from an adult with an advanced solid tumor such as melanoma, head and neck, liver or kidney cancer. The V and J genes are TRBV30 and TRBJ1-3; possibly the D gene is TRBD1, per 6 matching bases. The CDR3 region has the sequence CAWSVLMSRGRGGNTIYF. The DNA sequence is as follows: TGTGCCTGGAGTGTGCTAATGTCTAGGGGCAGGGGAGGAAACACCATATATTTT.